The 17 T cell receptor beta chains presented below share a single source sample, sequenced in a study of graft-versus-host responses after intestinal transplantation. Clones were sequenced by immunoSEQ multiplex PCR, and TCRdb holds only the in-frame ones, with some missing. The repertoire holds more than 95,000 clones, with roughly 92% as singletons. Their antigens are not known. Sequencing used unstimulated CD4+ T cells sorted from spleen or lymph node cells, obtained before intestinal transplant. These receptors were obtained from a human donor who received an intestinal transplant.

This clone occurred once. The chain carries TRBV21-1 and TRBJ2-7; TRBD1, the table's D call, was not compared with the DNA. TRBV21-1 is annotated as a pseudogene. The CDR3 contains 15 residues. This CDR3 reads CASSTHRGTRYEQYF. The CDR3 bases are TGTGCCAGCAGCACTCACAGGGGAACCCGCTACGAGCAGTACTTC.

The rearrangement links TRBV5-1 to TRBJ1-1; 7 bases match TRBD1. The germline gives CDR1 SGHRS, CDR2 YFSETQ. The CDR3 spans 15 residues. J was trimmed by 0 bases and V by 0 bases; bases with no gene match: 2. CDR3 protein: CASSLVGQLNTEAFF. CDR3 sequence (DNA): TGCGCCAGCAGCTTGGTGGGACAGCTGAACACTGAAGCTTTCTTT.

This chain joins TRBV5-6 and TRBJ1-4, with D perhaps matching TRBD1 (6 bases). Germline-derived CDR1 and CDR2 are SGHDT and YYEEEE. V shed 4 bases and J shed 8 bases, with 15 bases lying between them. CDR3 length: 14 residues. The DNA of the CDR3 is TGTGCCAGCAGCGTACAGGGAATTGACGAAAAACTGTTTTTT. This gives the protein CASSVQGIDEKLFF.

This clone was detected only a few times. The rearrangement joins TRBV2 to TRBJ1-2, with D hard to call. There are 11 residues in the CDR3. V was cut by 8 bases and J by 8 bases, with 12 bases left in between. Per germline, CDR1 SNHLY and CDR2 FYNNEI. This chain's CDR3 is CASGVVRGYTF. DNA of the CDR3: TGTGCCAGCGGAGTGGTGAGGGGCTACACCTTC.

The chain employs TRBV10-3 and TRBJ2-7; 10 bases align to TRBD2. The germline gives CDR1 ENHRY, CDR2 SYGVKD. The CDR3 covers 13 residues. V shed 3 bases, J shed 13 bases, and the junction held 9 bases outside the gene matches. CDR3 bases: TGTGCCATCAGTGATGGGGTAGCGGGAGGACCCTACTTC. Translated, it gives CAISDGVAGGPYF.

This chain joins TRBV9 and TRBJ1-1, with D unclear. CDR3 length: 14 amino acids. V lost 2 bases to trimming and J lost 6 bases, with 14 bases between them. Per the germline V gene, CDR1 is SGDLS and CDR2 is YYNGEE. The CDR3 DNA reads TGTGCCAGCAGCGTTACTTCCGGGAATGCTGAAGCTTTCTTT. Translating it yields CASSVTSGNAEAFF.

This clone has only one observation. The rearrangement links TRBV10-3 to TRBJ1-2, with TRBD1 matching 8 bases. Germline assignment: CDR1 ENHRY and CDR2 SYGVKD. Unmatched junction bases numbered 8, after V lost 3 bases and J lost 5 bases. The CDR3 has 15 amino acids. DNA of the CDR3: TGTGCCATCAGTGAACCGGGACAGGCGACGTATGGCTACACCTTC. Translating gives CAISEPGQATYGYTF.

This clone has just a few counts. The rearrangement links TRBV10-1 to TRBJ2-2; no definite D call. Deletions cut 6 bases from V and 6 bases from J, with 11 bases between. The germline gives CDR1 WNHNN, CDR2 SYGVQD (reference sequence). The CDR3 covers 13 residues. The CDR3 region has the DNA TGCGCCAGCAGCCGTTCTAGACCCGGGGAGCTGTTTTTT. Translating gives CASSRSRPGELFF.

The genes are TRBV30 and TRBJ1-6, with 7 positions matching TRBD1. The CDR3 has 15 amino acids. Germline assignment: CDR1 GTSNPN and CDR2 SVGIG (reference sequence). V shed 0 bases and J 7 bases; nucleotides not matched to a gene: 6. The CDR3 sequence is CAWSVAGRGNSPLHF. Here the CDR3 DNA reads TGTGCCTGGAGTGTCGCGGGCAGGGGGAATTCACCCCTCCACTTT.

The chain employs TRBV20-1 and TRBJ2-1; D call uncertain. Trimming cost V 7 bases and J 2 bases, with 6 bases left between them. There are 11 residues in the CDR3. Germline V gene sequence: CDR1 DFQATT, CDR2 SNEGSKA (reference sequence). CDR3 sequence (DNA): TGCAGTGTAACTACCTACAATGAGCAGTTCTTC. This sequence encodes CSVTTYNEQFF.

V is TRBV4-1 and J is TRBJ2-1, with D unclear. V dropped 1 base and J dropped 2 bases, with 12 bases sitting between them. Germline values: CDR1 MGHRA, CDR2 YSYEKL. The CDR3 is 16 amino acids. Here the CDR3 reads CASSQVWQTTYNEQFF. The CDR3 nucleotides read TGCGCCAGCAGCCAAGTTTGGCAAACAACCTACAATGAGCAGTTCTTC.

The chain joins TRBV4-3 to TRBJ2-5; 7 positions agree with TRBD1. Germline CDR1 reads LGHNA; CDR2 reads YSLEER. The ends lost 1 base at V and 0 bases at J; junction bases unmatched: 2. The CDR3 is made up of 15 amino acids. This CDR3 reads CASSQGQGYQETQYF. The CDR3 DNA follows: TGCGCCAGCAGCCAAGGACAGGGTTACCAAGAGACCCAGTACTTC.

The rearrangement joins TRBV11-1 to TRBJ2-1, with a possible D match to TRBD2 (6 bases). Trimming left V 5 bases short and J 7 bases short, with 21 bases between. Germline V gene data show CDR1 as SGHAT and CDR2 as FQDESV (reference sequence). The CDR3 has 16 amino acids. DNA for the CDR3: TGTGCCAGCAGCGCCCAGGGACTTGCCCTTGGGAATGAGCAGTTCTTC. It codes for CASSAQGLALGNEQFF.

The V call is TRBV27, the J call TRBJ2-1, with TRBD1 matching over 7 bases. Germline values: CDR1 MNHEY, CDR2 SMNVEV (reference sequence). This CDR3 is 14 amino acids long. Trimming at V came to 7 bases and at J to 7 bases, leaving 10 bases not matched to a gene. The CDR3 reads CASNTARGRNEQFF. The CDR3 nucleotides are TGTGCCAGCAATACAGCAAGGGGGCGTAATGAGCAGTTCTTC.

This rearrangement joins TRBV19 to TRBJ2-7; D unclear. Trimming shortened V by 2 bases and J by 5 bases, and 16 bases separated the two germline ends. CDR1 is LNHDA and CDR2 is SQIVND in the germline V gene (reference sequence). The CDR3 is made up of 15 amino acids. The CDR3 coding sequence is TGTGCCAGTAGTATAAGCTTCGCCAATCGGGACGAGCAGTACTTC. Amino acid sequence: CASSISFANRDEQYF.

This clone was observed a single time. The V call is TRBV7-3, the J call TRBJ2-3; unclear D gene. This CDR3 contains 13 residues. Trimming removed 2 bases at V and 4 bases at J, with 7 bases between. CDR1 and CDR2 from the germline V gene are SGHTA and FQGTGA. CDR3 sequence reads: CASSLYEADTQYF. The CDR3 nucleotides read TGTGCCAGCAGCTTATACGAGGCAGATACGCAGTATTTT.

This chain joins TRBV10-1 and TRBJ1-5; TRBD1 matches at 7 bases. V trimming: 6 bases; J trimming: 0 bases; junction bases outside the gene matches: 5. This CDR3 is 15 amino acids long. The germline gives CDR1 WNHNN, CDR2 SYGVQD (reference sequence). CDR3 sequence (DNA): TGCGCCAGCAGAAGGGACAGCCTTAGCAATCAGCCCCAGCATTTT. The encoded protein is CASRRDSLSNQPQHF.